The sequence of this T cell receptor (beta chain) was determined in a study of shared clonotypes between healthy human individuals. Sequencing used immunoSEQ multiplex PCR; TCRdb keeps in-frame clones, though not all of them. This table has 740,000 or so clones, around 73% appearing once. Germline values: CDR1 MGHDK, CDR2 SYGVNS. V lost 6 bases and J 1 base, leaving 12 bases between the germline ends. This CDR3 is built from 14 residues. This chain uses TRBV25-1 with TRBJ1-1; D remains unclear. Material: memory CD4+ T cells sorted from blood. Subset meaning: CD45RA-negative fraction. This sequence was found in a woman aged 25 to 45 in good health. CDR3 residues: CASRALGQNTEAFF. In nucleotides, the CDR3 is TGTGCCAGCAGGGCCCTCGGGCAGAACACTGAAGCTTTCTTT.